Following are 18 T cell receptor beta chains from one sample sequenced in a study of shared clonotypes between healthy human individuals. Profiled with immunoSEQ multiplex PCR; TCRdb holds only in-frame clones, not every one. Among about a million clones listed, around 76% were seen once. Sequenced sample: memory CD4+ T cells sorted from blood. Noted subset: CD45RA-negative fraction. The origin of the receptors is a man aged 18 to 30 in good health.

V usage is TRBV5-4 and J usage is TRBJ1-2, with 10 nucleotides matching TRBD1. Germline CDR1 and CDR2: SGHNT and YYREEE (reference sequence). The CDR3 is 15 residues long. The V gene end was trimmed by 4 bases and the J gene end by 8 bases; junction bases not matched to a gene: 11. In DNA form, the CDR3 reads TGTGCCAGCAGCCCTGACAGGGGGCTCTCAGGCGGCTACACCTTC. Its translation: CASSPDRGLSGGYTF.

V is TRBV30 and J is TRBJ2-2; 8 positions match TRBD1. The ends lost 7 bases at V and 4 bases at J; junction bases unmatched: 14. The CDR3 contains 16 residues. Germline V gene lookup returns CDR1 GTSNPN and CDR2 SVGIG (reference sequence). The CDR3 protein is CASGAPRTGFTGELFF. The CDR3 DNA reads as TGTGCCTCTGGAGCCCCCCGGACAGGGTTCACCGGGGAGCTGTTTTTT.

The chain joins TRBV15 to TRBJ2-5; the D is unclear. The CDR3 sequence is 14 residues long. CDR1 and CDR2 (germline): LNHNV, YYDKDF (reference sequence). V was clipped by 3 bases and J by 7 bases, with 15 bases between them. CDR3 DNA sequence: TGTGCCACCAGCAGCCTCCACGGAGTGGGGACCCAGTACTTC. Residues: CATSSLHGVGTQYF.

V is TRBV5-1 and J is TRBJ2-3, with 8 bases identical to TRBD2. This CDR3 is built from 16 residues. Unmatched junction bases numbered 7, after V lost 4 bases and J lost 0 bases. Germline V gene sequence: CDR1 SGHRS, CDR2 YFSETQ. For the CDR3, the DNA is TGCGCCAGCAGCAACCTAGCGGGTTCTAGCACAGATACGCAGTATTTT. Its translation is CASSNLAGSSTDTQYF.

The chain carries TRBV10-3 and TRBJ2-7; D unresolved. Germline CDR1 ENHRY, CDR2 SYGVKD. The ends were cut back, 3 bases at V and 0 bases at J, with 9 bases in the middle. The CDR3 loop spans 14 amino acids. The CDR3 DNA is TGTGCCATCAGTGATAGTACCCTCTCCTACGAGCAGTACTTC. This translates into CAISDSTLSYEQYF.

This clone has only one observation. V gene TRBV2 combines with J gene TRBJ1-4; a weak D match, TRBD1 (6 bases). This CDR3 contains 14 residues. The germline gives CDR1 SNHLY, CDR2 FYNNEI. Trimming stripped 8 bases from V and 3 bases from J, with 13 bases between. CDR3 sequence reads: CASDAQGANEKLFF. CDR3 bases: TGTGCCAGCGATGCACAGGGAGCTAATGAAAAACTGTTTTTT.

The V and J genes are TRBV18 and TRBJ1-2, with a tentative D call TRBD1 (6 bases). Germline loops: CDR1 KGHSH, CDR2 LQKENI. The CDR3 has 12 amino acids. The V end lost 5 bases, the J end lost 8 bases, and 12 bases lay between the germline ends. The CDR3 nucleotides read TGTGCCAGCTCAACATACAGGGACGGCTACACCTTC. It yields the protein CASSTYRDGYTF.

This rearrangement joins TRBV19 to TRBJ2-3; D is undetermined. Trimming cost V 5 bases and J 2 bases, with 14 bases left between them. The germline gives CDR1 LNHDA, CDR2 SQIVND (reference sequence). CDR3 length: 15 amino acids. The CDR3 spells CASSLLGATTDTQYF. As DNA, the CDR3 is TGTGCCAGTAGTCTCCTCGGCGCTACCACAGATACGCAGTATTTT.

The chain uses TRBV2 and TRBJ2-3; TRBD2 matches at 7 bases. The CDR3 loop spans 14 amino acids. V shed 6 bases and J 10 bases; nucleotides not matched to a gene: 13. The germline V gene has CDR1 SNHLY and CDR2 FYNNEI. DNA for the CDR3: TGTGCCAGCAGAAAGGGTCTAGCGGAGATTGCGCAGTATTTT. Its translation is CASRKGLAEIAQYF.

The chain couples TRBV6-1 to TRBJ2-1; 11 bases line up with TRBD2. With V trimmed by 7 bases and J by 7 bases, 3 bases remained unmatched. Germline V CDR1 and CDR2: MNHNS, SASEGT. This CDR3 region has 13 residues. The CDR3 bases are TGTGCCAGCATAGCGGGGGGGCGGAATGAGCAGTTCTTC. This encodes CASIAGGRNEQFF.

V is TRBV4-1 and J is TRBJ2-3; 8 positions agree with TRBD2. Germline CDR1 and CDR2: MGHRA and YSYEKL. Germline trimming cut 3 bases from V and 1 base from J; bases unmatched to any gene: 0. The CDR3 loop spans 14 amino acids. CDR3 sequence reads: CASSHGGGTDTQYF. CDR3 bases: TGCGCCAGCAGCCACGGGGGGGGCACAGATACGCAGTATTTT.

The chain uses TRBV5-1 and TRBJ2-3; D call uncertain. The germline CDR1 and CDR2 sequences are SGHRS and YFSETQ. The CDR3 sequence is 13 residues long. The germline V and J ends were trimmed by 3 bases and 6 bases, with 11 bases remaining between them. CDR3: CASSWTLGDTQYF. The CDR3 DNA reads TGCGCCAGCAGCTGGACCCTCGGGGATACGCAGTATTTT.

The CDR3 here is CASSGFVNEQFF. The CDR3 DNA reads TGTGCCAGCAGTGGGTTTGTCAATGAGCAGTTCTTC. The chain joins TRBV27 to TRBJ2-1; D uncertain. CDR3 length: 12 residues. Trimming cost V 5 bases and J 6 bases, with 8 bases left between them. CDR1 and CDR2 (germline): MNHEY, SMNVEV (reference sequence).

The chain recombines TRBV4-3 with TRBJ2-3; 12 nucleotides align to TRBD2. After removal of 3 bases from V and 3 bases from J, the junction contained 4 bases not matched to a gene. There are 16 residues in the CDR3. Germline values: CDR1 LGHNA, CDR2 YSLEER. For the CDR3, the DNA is TGCGCCAGCAGCCAGCTAGCGGGAGGGGGAACAGATACGCAGTATTTT. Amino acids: CASSQLAGGGTDTQYF.

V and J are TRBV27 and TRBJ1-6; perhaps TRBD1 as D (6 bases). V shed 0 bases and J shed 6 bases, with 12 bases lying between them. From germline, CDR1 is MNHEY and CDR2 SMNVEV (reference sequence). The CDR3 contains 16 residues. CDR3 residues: CASSLSGGGPNSPLHF. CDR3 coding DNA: TGTGCCAGCAGTTTATCAGGGGGAGGGCCTAATTCACCCCTCCACTTT.

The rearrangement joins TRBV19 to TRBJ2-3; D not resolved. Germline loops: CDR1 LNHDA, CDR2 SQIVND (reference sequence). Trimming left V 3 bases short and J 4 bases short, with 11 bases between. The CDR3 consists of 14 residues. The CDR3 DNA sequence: TGTGCCAGTAGTATCGGTGGCCCCTCAGATACGCAGTATTTT. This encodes CASSIGGPSDTQYF.

In DNA, the CDR3 is TGTGCCAGCAGTGGGAGCGGGGGTATCGGCGAGCAGTACTTC. This sequence encodes CASSGSGGIGEQYF. The chain recombines TRBV6-1 with TRBJ2-7; 8 bases line up with TRBD2. The CDR3 length is 14 residues. Looked up from germline, CDR1 is MNHNS and CDR2 is SASEGT. Germline trimming cut 4 bases from V and 6 bases from J; bases unmatched to any gene: 8.

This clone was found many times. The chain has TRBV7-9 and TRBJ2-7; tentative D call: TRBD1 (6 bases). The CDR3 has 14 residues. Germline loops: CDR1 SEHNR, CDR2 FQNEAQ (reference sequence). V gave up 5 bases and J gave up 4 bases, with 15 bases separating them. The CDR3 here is CASSHSQGRYEQYF. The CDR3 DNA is TGTGCCAGCAGCCATTCTCAGGGGCGGTACGAGCAGTACTTC.